One sample yielded the 10 T cell receptor beta chains listed below, sequenced in a study of blood T cells in healthy people across ages. Sample-barcoded 5' priming and a J-beta primer mix drove a second PCR of roughly 6 to 12 cycles. TCRdb independently ran MiXCR on the 5' RACE reads; one entry per CDR3 protein. This table holds 1,500,000 or so distinct CDR3 sequences, 45% to 70% found once. Sequencing used blood. These receptor sequences come from a man between 18 and 35 years old in good health.

This rearrangement joins TRBV29-1 to TRBJ1-4, with unresolved D. The germline V gene encodes CDR1 SQVTM and CDR2 ANQGSEA. With 4 bases removed from V and 0 bases from J, the gap between germline ends came to 9 bases. This CDR3 comprises 14 residues. CDR3 sequence: CSVAVGATNEKLFF. The CDR3 DNA reads as TGCAGCGTTGCAGTAGGTGCAACTAATGAAAAACTGTTTTTT.

Turning to this clonotype: At one boundary the junction diverges from the germline segment, which might be a read error. The chain carries TRBV29-1 and TRBJ2-7, with a weak D call TRBD2 (7 bases). The CDR3 sequence is 15 residues long. The germline V gene encodes CDR1 SQVTM and CDR2 ANQGSEA. The CDR3 DNA reads TGCAGCGTTGAAGATCGCGAGGGGGGGTCCTACGGGCAGTACTTC. This codes for CSVEDREGGSYGQYF.

This clonotype occurred many times. The chain employs TRBV12-3 or TRBV12-4 and TRBJ2-3; D gene ambiguous. V gave up 6 bases and J gave up 5 bases, with 3 bases separating them. The CDR3 has 10 amino acids. CDR3 bases: TGTGCCAGCAGCCAAGATACGCAGTATTTT. It translates to CASSQDTQYF.

This chain links TRBV4-1 with TRBJ2-3, with D possibly being TRBD2 (5 bases). Trimming removed 4 bases at V and 4 bases at J, with 12 bases between. Germline-derived CDR1 and CDR2 are MGHRA and YSYEKL. The CDR3 is 14 residues long. The CDR3 protein is CASSPWTDSDTQYF. CDR3 in DNA: TGCGCCAGCAGCCCTTGGACTGACTCAGATACGCAGTATTTT.

J is TRBJ2-5 and V is TRBV20-1; D unresolved. Germline V gene lookup returns CDR1 DFQATT and CDR2 SNEGSKA (reference sequence). Trimming shortened V by 8 bases and J by 1 base, and 11 bases separated the two germline ends. The CDR3 consists of 12 residues. The CDR3 protein is CSPRWSQETQYF. CDR3 in DNA: TGCAGTCCAAGATGGAGCCAAGAGACCCAGTACTTC.

This chain links TRBV27 with TRBJ1-6; D is ambiguous. V was shortened by 5 bases and J by 2 bases, with 7 bases between the two germline ends. The CDR3 is made up of 14 amino acids. Germline V gene sequence: CDR1 MNHEY, CDR2 SMNVEV (reference sequence). CDR3 loop: CASSPTPYNSPLHF. Written as DNA, the CDR3 is TGTGCCAGCAGTCCGACGCCCTATAATTCACCCCTCCACTTT.

The CDR3 sequence is CSSRRTGGTEAFF. The DNA for the CDR3 is TGCAGCTCGCGCCGGACAGGGGGGACTGAAGCTTTCTTT. The chain is built from TRBV29-1 and TRBJ1-1; 10 positions agree with TRBD1. Germline CDR1 is SQVTM and CDR2 is ANQGSEA. This CDR3 has 13 amino acids. J was trimmed by 5 bases and V by 8 bases; bases with no gene match: 8.

About this clonotype: Possible read error: a much larger clone is one base away. V and J are TRBV6-1 and TRBJ2-7; D may be TRBD2 (5 bases). Germline CDR1 reads MNHNS; CDR2 reads SASEGT. This CDR3 contains 14 residues. V lost 8 bases and J lost 7, with 21 bases in between. CDR3 loop: CASGLGPSPNEQYF. In DNA, the CDR3 is TGTGCCAGCGGGCTTGGGCCTAGCCCCAATGAGCAGTACTTC.

This chain joins TRBV27 and TRBJ2-5; TRBD2 aligns across 7 bases. The end of the DNA aligns better with TRBJ2-7, so the J call may be wrong. The germline V gene encodes CDR1 MNHEY and CDR2 SMNVEV (reference sequence). The CDR3 has 15 amino acids. CDR3 protein: CASSPWTRATYEQYF. CDR3 DNA sequence: TGTGCCAGCAGTCCGTGGACTAGAGCAACCTACGAGCAGTACTTC.

The sample holds a few counts of this clonotype. V usage is TRBV4-1 and J usage is TRBJ2-7; D remains unclear. Looked up from germline, CDR1 is MGHRA and CDR2 is YSYEKL. V lost 0 bases and J lost 0, with 12 bases in between. The CDR3 is made up of 16 amino acids. As DNA, the CDR3 is TGCGCCAGCAGCCAAGATGCGAAGATGAGCTCCTACGAGCAGTACTTC. Amino acids: CASSQDAKMSSYEQYF.